The 7 T cell receptor beta chains below all came from one sample that was sequenced in a study of control samples from healthy donors and cancer patients. The data were produced by immunoSEQ multiplex PCR, yet TCRdb's version contains in-frame clones alone and is incomplete. The data hold tens of thousands of clones, with 79% observed a single time. Sequenced input: PBMCs. The source of these receptors is a man aged 55 to 70 with head and neck cancer.

This chain uses TRBV9 with TRBJ1-2; D not certain. Germline assignment: CDR1 SGDLS and CDR2 YYNGEE. The V and J ends lost 0 bases and 0 bases respectively, with 9 bases between them. The CDR3 has 15 residues. The CDR3 protein is CASSVALGANYGYTF. The CDR3 coding sequence is TGTGCCAGCAGCGTAGCTCTGGGAGCTAACTATGGCTACACCTTC.

The V gene is TRBV28, the J gene TRBJ1-2; no clear D. Trimming took 1 base from V and 6 from J, leaving 9 bases between them. This CDR3 spans 13 amino acids. Germline CDR1 reads MDHEN; CDR2 reads SYDVKM. CDR3 amino acids: CASSLSRSNGYTF. CDR3 nucleotides: TGTGCCAGCAGTTTATCCAGGTCAAATGGCTACACCTTC.

V and J are TRBV6-5 and TRBJ1-2, with D maybe TRBD1 (6 bases). This CDR3 spans 12 amino acids. Trimming removed 9 bases at V and 6 bases at J, with 14 bases between. Germline V gene lookup returns CDR1 MNHEY and CDR2 SVGAGI. In nucleotides, the CDR3 is TGTGCCAGTTCCGACAGGACTAATGGCTACACCTTC. Translation gives CASSDRTNGYTF.

V usage is TRBV6-5 and J usage is TRBJ2-7; D remains unclear. Germline-derived CDR1 and CDR2 are MNHEY and SVGAGI. Trimming removed 0 bases at V and 0 bases at J, with 6 bases between. This CDR3 spans 14 amino acids. The CDR3 DNA follows: TGTGCCAGCAGTTACTCTCATAGCTCCTACGAGCAGTACTTC. Protein sequence: CASSYSHSSYEQYF.

J is TRBJ1-6 and V is TRBV11-2, with TRBD1 matching 8 bases. Germline CDR1 and CDR2: SGHAT and FQNNGV. The CDR3 is 18 residues long. The ends lost 1 base at V and 13 bases at J; junction bases unmatched: 18. CDR3 nucleotides: TGTGCCAGCAGCTTAGTCGGGGACAGGTCTACGAACGGGACTCCCCTCCACTTT. Its protein is CASSLVGDRSTNGTPLHF.

The V and J genes are TRBV5-6 and TRBJ2-1; perhaps D is TRBD1 or TRBD2 (5 bases each). The germline V gene has CDR1 SGHDT and CDR2 YYEEEE. CDR3 size: 14 residues. The germline V and J ends were trimmed by 1 base and 6 bases, with 11 bases remaining between them. The CDR3 nucleotides read TGTGCCAGCAGCTTGTTACGGGGCCCCAATGAGCAGTTCTTC. Translating gives CASSLLRGPNEQFF.

This clone has more than one count but fewer than ten. The DNA for the CDR3 is TGTGCCAGCAGTTTTTCGGGGACTGAAGCTTTCTTT. Translating gives CASSFSGTEAFF. V is TRBV12-3 or TRBV12-4 and J is TRBJ1-1; D ambiguous. This CDR3 spans 12 amino acids. The ends were cut back, 3 bases at V and 5 bases at J, with 7 bases in the middle.